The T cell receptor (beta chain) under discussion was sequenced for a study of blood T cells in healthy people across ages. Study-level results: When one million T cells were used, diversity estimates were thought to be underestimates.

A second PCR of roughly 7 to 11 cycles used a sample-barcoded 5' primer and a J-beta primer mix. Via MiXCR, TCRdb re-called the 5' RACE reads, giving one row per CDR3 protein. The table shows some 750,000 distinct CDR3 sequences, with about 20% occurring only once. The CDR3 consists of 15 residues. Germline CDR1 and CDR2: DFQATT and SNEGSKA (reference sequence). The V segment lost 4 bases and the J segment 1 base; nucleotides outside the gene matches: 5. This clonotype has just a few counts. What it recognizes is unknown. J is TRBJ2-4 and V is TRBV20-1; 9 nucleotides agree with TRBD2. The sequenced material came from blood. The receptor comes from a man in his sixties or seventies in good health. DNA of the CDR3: TGCAGTGCTAAGGAAAGCGGGGGGGCCAAAAACATTCAGTACTTC. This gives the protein CSAKESGGAKNIQYF.